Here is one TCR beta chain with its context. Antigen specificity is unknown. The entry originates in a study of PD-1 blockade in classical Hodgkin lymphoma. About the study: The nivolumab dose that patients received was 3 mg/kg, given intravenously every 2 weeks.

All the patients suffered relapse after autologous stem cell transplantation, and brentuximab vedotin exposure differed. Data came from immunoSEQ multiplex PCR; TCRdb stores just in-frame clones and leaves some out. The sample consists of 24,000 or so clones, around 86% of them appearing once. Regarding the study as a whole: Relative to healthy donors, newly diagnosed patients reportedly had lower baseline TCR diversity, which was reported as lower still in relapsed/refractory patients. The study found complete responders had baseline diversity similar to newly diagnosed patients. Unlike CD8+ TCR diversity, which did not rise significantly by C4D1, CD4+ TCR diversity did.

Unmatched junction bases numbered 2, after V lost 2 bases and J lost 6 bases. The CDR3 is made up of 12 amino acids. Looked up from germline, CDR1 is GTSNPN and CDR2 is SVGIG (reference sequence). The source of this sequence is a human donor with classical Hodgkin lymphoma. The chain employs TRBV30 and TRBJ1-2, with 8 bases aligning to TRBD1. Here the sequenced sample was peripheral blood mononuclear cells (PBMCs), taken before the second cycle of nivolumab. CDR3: CAWSPTGDGYTF. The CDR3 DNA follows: TGTGCCTGGAGTCCGACAGGGGATGGCTACACCTTC.